Sequencing of this T cell receptor (beta chain) was carried out in a study of T cells expressing NK-cell markers. This CDR3 spans 15 amino acids. CDR1 SGHKS and CDR2 YYEKEE come from the germline V gene (reference sequence). With the 5' RACE reads reprocessed, TCRdb shows one record per CDR3 protein and no DNA. This sample's table has 350,000 to 450,000 distinct CDR3 sequences. The specimen sequenced was blood T cells: a sorted CD56 or NKG2C T cell subset, CD4+ or CD8+ T cells, or bulk PBMC T cells (not recorded which). The clonotype comes from a man aged 18 to 69 in good health. The chain joins TRBV5-5 to TRBJ1-5. Here the CDR3 reads CASSLIMASNQPQHF.